The 7 T cell receptor beta chains listed next were all sequenced from one sample in a study of blood T cell repertoires in COVID-19. Sequencing used immunoSEQ multiplex PCR; TCRdb keeps in-frame clones, though not all of them. The table includes 150,000 to 200,000 clones, 80% detected once. Sequences were obtained from PBMCs or T cells enriched from blood (not recorded which). These receptors were taken from a man aged 35 to 55 who had recovered from COVID-19.

This clone was found once. The CDR3: CASSRAGAPVQPQHF. CDR3 DNA sequence: TGTGCCAGCAGCCGGGCTGGGGCACCGGTTCAGCCCCAGCATTTT. V and J are TRBV6-5 and TRBJ1-5; possible D gene TRBD1, 5 bases. Deletions cut 6 bases from V and 6 bases from J, with 18 bases between. The CDR3 covers 15 residues. Germline V lookup: CDR1 MNHEY, CDR2 SVGAGI.

The rearrangement uses TRBV6-2 or TRBV6-3 and TRBJ1-1; D possibly corresponds to TRBD1 (5 bases). From germline, CDR1 is MNHEY and CDR2 SVGEGT. This CDR3 is 16 amino acids long. Between the trimmed V and J ends, which lost 3 bases and 6 bases, there was a span of 20 bases. The CDR3 DNA is TGTGCCAGCAGTTATAGCCCTCTCGACAGTTCCCCTGAAGCTTTCTTT. Translation: CASSYSPLDSSPEAFF.

The J gene is TRBJ2-1, the V gene TRBV7-6; 14 nucleotides agree with TRBD2. The CDR3 has 16 residues. V was pared by 3 bases and J by 8 bases, with 6 bases of the junction left unmatched. Germline loops: CDR1 SGHVS, CDR2 FNYEAQ. The CDR3 loop is CASSFTTSGGADEQFF. In DNA form, the CDR3 reads TGTGCCAGCAGCTTCACGACTAGCGGGGGGGCCGATGAGCAGTTCTTC.

The chain combines TRBV5-5 with TRBJ1-1; TRBD1 is a possible D gene (5 bases). CDR1 is SGHKS and CDR2 is YYEKEE in the germline V gene (reference sequence). The CDR3 runs to 16 residues. Trimming stripped 5 bases from V and 1 base from J, with 18 bases between. CDR3 DNA sequence: TGTGCCAGCAGGCCAGCGGGGGGTAAGACGAACACTGAAGCTTTCTTT. Encoded protein: CASRPAGGKTNTEAFF.

The chain links TRBV5-1 to TRBJ2-7, with D tentatively TRBD1 (5 bases). The germline gives CDR1 SGHRS, CDR2 YFSETQ. The CDR3 loop spans 14 amino acids. The ends were cut back, 7 bases at V and 2 bases at J, with 16 bases in the middle. The CDR3 loop is CASSPHDSTYEQYF. In DNA, the CDR3 is TGCGCCAGCTCGCCCCACGACAGCACCTACGAGCAGTACTTC.

In regard to this clone: The sample holds other DNA sequences that translate to the same CDR3. The chain couples TRBV2 to TRBJ1-1, with 11 bases lining up with TRBD1. The junction had 4 bases not matched to a gene; V was cut back by 3 bases and J by 4 bases. The CDR3 consists of 15 residues. Germline values: CDR1 SNHLY, CDR2 FYNNEI. CDR3 residues: CASSEDRGRGTEAFF. CDR3 DNA sequence: TGTGCCAGCAGTGAGGACAGGGGGCGAGGCACTGAAGCTTTCTTT.

The chain uses TRBV7-3 and TRBJ2-3; 7 nucleotides agree with TRBD2. Trimming removed 1 base from V and 3 bases from J; junction bases left unmatched: 10. Germline CDR1 is SGHTA and CDR2 is FQGTGA. The CDR3 sequence is 17 residues long. The CDR3 region is CASSLRALAETTDTQYF. DNA for the CDR3: TGTGCCAGCAGCTTAAGAGCGCTAGCGGAAACGACAGATACGCAGTATTTT.